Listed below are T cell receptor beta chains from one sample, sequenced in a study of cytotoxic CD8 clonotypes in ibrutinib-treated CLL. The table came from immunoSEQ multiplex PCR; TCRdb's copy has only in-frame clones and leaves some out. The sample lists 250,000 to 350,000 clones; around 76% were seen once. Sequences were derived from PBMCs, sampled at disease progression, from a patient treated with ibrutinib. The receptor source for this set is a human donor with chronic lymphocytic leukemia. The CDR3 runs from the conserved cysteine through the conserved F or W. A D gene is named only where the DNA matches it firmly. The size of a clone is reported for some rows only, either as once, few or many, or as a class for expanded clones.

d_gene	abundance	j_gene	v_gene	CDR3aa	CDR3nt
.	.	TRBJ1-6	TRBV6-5	CASSYRRSGNSPLHF	TGTGCCAGCAGTTACAGAAGGAGCGGGAATTCACCCCTCCACTTT
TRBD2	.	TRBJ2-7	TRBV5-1	CASSAGLAGGPSYEQYF	TGCGCCAGCAGCGCCGGACTAGCGGGGGGACCTTCCTACGAGCAGTACTTC
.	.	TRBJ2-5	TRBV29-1	CSVVGDRQETQYF	TGCAGCGTTGTGGGAGACAGGCAAGAGACCCAGTACTTC
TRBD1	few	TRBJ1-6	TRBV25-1	CASRQGEAPLHF	TGTGCCAGCAGGCAGGGGGAAGCACCCCTCCACTTT
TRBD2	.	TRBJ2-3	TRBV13	CASSQKTSGRRTDTQYF	TGTGCCAGCAGCCAGAAGACTAGCGGGAGACGCACAGATACGCAGTATTTT
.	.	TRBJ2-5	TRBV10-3	CASRGAFFWGETQYF	TGTGCCTCTAGGGGGGCCTTTTTTTGGGGAGAGACCCAGTACTTC
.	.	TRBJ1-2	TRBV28	CASSFARSKYGYTF	TGTGCCAGCAGTTTTGCTAGGAGCAAATATGGCTACACCTTC
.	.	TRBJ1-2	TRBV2	CATMAGAYYGYTF	TGTGCCACCATGGCAGGGGCGTACTATGGCTACACCTTC
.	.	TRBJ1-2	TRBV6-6	CASSTGGYGYTF	TGTGCCAGCAGCACCGGAGGGTATGGCTACACCTTC
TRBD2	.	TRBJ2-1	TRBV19	CASSIVPLAGARGNEQFF	TGTGCCAGTAGTATAGTCCCTTTAGCGGGGGCCCGGGGGAATGAGCAGTTCTTC
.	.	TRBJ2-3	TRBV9	CASSVATRPGQSSTDTQYF	TGTGCCAGCAGCGTAGCTACGCGCCCGGGGCAGAGTAGCACAGATACGCAGTATTTT
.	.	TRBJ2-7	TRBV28	CASSLIHWGPYEQYF	TGTGCCAGCAGTTTAATTCACTGGGGGCCCTACGAGCAGTACTTC
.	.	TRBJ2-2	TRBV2	CASQSGTHNTGELFF	TGTGCCAGCCAGTCCGGGACTCACAACACCGGGGAGCTGTTTTTT
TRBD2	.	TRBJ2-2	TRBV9	CASSVVAGGLNTGELFF	TGTGCCAGCAGCGTAGTCGCGGGGGGCCTTAACACCGGGGAGCTGTTTTTT
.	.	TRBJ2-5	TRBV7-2	CASSPGTARAETQYF	TGTGCCAGCAGCCCGGGGACTGCCAGGGCCGAGACCCAGTACTTC
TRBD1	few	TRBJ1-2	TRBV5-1	CASSPWTGANYGYTF	TGCGCCAGCAGCCCCTGGACAGGGGCAAACTATGGCTACACCTTC